The 30 T cell receptor beta chains below all came from one sample that was sequenced in a study of cytomegalovirus exposure and HLA in healthy donors. Measured with immunoSEQ multiplex PCR; TCRdb has only the in-frame clones, and not every one. The table lists 150,000 to 200,000 clones, approximately 88% of them singletons. The sequenced material came from PBMCs. The receptors were gathered from a man aged 25-45 years in good health and CMV-seropositive.

This rearrangement joins TRBV6-6 to TRBJ2-7, with TRBD2 matching 7 bases. The CDR3 is 12 residues long. V lost 6 bases and J lost 7; bases outside the gene matches: 6. Per the germline V gene, CDR1 is MNHNY and CDR2 is SVGAGI (reference sequence). The CDR3 DNA follows: TGTGCCAGCAGCCCCCGGGGGGTGGAGCAGTACTTC. The encoded protein is CASSPRGVEQYF.

The V call is TRBV30, the J call TRBJ1-1; maybe TRBD1 (5 bases). With 3 bases removed from V and 1 base from J, the gap between germline ends came to 6 bases. Germline V gene data show CDR1 as GTSNPN and CDR2 as SVGIG (reference sequence). The CDR3 is 12 amino acids. The CDR3 nucleotides read TGTGCCTGGAGACAGGAGAACACTGAAGCTTTCTTT. It is translated as CAWRQENTEAFF.

This sequence joins TRBV28 and TRBJ1-1, with 8 bases lining up with TRBD1. V shed 5 bases, J shed 5 bases, and the junction held 10 bases outside the gene matches. The CDR3 spans 15 residues. The germline V gene has CDR1 MDHEN and CDR2 SYDVKM. Here the CDR3 reads CASSIFTGGWTEAFF. CDR3 coding DNA: TGTGCCAGCAGTATTTTCACAGGGGGATGGACTGAAGCTTTCTTT.

The J gene is TRBJ1-4, the V gene TRBV9; no clear D gene. CDR3 length equals 13 residues. Germline CDR1 SGDLS, CDR2 YYNGEE. V lost 2 bases to trimming and J lost 5 bases, with 7 bases between them. For the CDR3, the DNA is TGTGCCAGCAGCGTCTCCGGGAATGAAAAACTGTTTTTT. This codes for CASSVSGNEKLFF.

The V call is TRBV4-3, the J call TRBJ1-5; 7 bases match TRBD1. In germline, CDR1 is LGHNA, CDR2 YSLEER. The trim removed 6 bases at V and 4 bases at J, leaving 6 bases unmatched. This CDR3 contains 14 residues. The CDR3 DNA follows: TGCGCCAGCAGTCCCAGGGGGGAGAATCAGCCCCAGCATTTT. Its protein product is CASSPRGENQPQHF.

Here the CDR3 DNA reads TGTGCCACCAGCAGAGGGGACAGCTCTAATGAAAAACTGTTTTTT. Translation: CATSRGDSSNEKLFF. The chain combines TRBV15 with TRBJ1-4, with 7 bases aligning to TRBD1. The V gene's germline CDR1 is LNHNV and CDR2 YYDKDF (reference sequence). The CDR3 covers 15 residues. J was trimmed by 3 bases and V by 1 base; bases with no gene match: 2.

This clone appeared once. V gene TRBV28 combines with J gene TRBJ2-3; no firm D call. The CDR3 runs to 16 residues. Germline V gene sequence: CDR1 MDHEN, CDR2 SYDVKM. The germline V and J ends were trimmed by 5 bases and 0 bases, with 15 bases remaining between them. CDR3 residues: CASSVPLGASTDTQYF. The CDR3 DNA reads as TGTGCCAGCAGTGTGCCCCTAGGTGCTAGCACAGATACGCAGTATTTT.

The gene calls are TRBV11-2 and TRBJ2-3; TRBD2 aligns across 9 bases. CDR3 length equals 17 residues. After removal of 5 bases from V and 5 bases from J, the junction contained 14 bases not matched to a gene. Germline-derived CDR1 and CDR2 are SGHAT and FQNNGV. The chain's CDR3 is CASSRRVIAGAGDTQYF. The CDR3 DNA sequence: TGTGCCAGCAGCAGGAGGGTTATAGCGGGAGCTGGAGATACGCAGTATTTT.

The chain links TRBV7-2 to TRBJ1-5; D remains ambiguous. This CDR3 spans 13 amino acids. Between the trimmed V and J ends, which lost 3 bases and 5 bases, there was a span of 8 bases. Germline V gives CDR1 SGHTA, CDR2 FQGNSA. For the CDR3, the DNA is TGTGCCAGCAGCTTGCCGGGAGATCAGCCCCAGCATTTT. Its translation is CASSLPGDQPQHF.

This chain joins TRBV4-3 and TRBJ2-2, with no clear D. The CDR3 loop spans 13 amino acids. Per germline, CDR1 LGHNA and CDR2 YSLEER. Trimming took 7 bases from V and 0 from J, leaving 6 bases between them. DNA for the CDR3: TGCGCCAGCACAGACACGAACACCGGGGAGCTGTTTTTT. Its protein is CASTDTNTGELFF.

J is TRBJ1-1 and V is TRBV11-3; D ambiguous. The germline gives CDR1 SGHNT, CDR2 YENEEA. Trimming removed 2 bases at V and 3 bases at J, with 7 bases between. The length of the CDR3 is 13 residues. CDR3 coding DNA: TGTGCCAGCAGCTTATCCGCGGACACTGAAGCTTTCTTT. Amino acid sequence: CASSLSADTEAFF.

The CDR3 region is CASSSYQETQYF. The CDR3 DNA sequence: TGTGCCAGCTCATCCTACCAAGAGACCCAGTACTTC. V usage is TRBV18 and J usage is TRBJ2-5, with unresolved D. Trimming removed 5 bases from V and 0 bases from J, with 4 bases in between. The CDR3 is 12 residues long. Germline loops: CDR1 KGHSH, CDR2 LQKENI.

The CDR3 loop reads CASSTGQGVAFF. CDR3 coding DNA: TGTGCCAGCAGCACGGGACAGGGGGTGGCTTTCTTT. The chain links TRBV7-9 to TRBJ1-1; 11 bases line up with TRBD1. The germline V gene encodes CDR1 SEHNR and CDR2 FQNEAQ (reference sequence). The CDR3 is 12 residues long. V lost 5 bases to trimming and J lost 11 bases; unmatched junction nucleotides: 4.

This chain connects TRBV18 to TRBJ1-5, with D maybe TRBD1 (6 bases). Trimming took 5 bases from V and 0 from J, leaving 14 bases between them. Germline values: CDR1 KGHSH, CDR2 LQKENI. CDR3 length: 16 amino acids. The CDR3 sequence is CASSAYTGSSNQPQHF. For the CDR3, the DNA is TGTGCCAGCTCAGCATATACAGGGAGTAGCAATCAGCCCCAGCATTTT.

The chain couples TRBV7-9 to TRBJ1-1; no definite D call. Germline V gene sequence: CDR1 SEHNR, CDR2 FQNEAQ (reference sequence). Trimming took 1 base from V and 14 from J, leaving 11 bases between them. The CDR3 covers 11 residues. In DNA form, the CDR3 reads TGTGCCAGCAGCTTAGATCGGCCGCGGTTCTTT. The encoded protein is CASSLDRPRFF.

The chain links TRBV28 to TRBJ1-2; weak D call: TRBD1 (5 bases). The CDR3 covers 19 residues. Germline V gene lookup returns CDR1 MDHEN and CDR2 SYDVKM. Trimming took off 1 base at V and 4 bases at J, with 25 bases between the two ends. The chain's CDR3 is CASSLFWTGSRGDRYGYTF. The DNA of the CDR3 is TGTGCCAGCAGTTTATTCTGGACCGGATCTCGGGGGGATCGCTATGGCTACACCTTC.

The chain carries TRBV6-6 and TRBJ1-3; 7 nucleotides match TRBD1. CDR3 length: 16 amino acids. V shed 6 bases, J shed 3 bases, and the junction held 11 bases outside the gene matches. Germline loops: CDR1 MNHNY, CDR2 SVGAGI (reference sequence). Here the CDR3 reads CASRDSRQGGGNTIYF. CDR3 DNA sequence: TGTGCCAGCAGAGACTCCCGACAGGGTGGTGGAAACACCATATATTTT.

The genes are TRBV10-3 and TRBJ1-1, with 11 bases fitting TRBD1. V was clipped by 6 bases and J by 4 bases; unmatched bases: 4. The V gene's germline CDR1 is ENHRY and CDR2 SYGVKD. The CDR3 covers 14 residues. For the CDR3, the DNA is TGTGCCATCAGGGGCGGGACAGGGGGCACTGAAGCTTTCTTT. It is translated as CAIRGGTGGTEAFF.

This sequence joins TRBV7-8 and TRBJ1-2; 8 nucleotides line up with TRBD1. Germline CDR1 SGHVS, CDR2 FQNEAQ. V trimming: 3 bases; J trimming: 0 bases; junction bases outside the gene matches: 6. The CDR3 has 16 residues. CDR3 sequence: CASSLQGAPSNYGYTF. The CDR3 nucleotides are TGTGCCAGCAGCTTGCAGGGGGCACCATCTAACTATGGCTACACCTTC.

CDR3 residues: CAISEGSYEQYF. The CDR3 nucleotides are TGTGCCATCAGTGAGGGCAGCTACGAGCAGTACTTC. The V gene is TRBV10-3, the J gene TRBJ2-7; D remains ambiguous. The germline gives CDR1 ENHRY, CDR2 SYGVKD. The CDR3 has 12 amino acids. Trimming cost V 2 bases and J 3 bases, with 5 bases left between them.

The CDR3 DNA reads as TGCGCCAGCAGCTCCCGGCGGCTAGCCGCTCCAATCGGGTCCTACAATGAGCAGTTCTTC. Translated, it gives CASSSRRLAAPIGSYNEQFF. The chain employs TRBV5-1 and TRBJ2-1; a weak D match, TRBD2 (5 bases). Germline V gene sequence: CDR1 SGHRS, CDR2 YFSETQ. The germline V and J ends were trimmed by 3 bases and 1 base, with 26 bases remaining between them. CDR3 length equals 20 residues.

The chain is built from TRBV28 and TRBJ2-1; TRBD2 aligns across 7 bases. The germline V gene encodes CDR1 MDHEN and CDR2 SYDVKM. V lost 2 bases to trimming and J lost 4 bases; unmatched junction nucleotides: 8. The length of the CDR3 is 16 residues. The CDR3 loop reads CASSLPSGPFYNEQFF. CDR3 coding DNA: TGTGCCAGCAGTTTACCTAGCGGACCGTTTTACAATGAGCAGTTCTTC.

The CDR3 protein is CASSLGGARVYEQYF. The CDR3 coding sequence is TGTGCCAGCAGTTTAGGGGGGGCGCGGGTCTACGAGCAGTACTTC. The rearrangement uses TRBV28 and TRBJ2-7; D perhaps matches TRBD2 (7 bases). The CDR3 is 15 amino acids. The germline V and J ends were trimmed by 2 bases and 3 bases, with 14 bases remaining between them. Germline V gives CDR1 MDHEN, CDR2 SYDVKM.

This chain joins TRBV5-4 and TRBJ2-2; 13 bases match TRBD2. The CDR3 runs 17 residues. With V trimmed by 4 bases and J by 3 bases, 6 bases remained unmatched. Germline-derived CDR1 and CDR2 are SGHNT and YYREEE (reference sequence). This chain's CDR3 is CASSPGLAGEYTGELFF. CDR3 DNA sequence: TGTGCCAGCAGCCCCGGACTAGCGGGGGAGTACACCGGGGAGCTGTTTTTT.

This chain connects TRBV2 to TRBJ1-3; D perhaps matches TRBD1 (6 bases). This CDR3 spans 14 amino acids. CDR1 is SNHLY and CDR2 is FYNNEI in the germline V gene. Trimming removed 3 bases from V and 3 bases from J, with 9 bases in between. The CDR3 sequence is CASSDRGSGNTIYF. The CDR3 DNA reads TGTGCCAGCAGTGACAGGGGTAGTGGAAACACCATATATTTT.

This clone was observed once. The gene calls are TRBV5-4 and TRBJ2-3; the D gene is possibly TRBD2 (6 bases). This CDR3 is built from 14 residues. V was pared by 2 bases and J by 6 bases, with 13 bases between. Per germline, CDR1 SGHNT and CDR2 YYREEE (reference sequence). For the CDR3, the DNA is TGTGCCAGCAGCTTCGGCGGGGACCACGATACGCAGTATTTT. It yields the protein CASSFGGDHDTQYF.

This chain joins TRBV7-3 and TRBJ2-5; possible D gene TRBD1, 7 bases. CDR1 is SGHTA, CDR2 FQGTGA, per germline. CDR3 length equals 14 residues. Trimming took off 2 bases at V and 7 bases at J, with 14 bases between the two ends. The CDR3 protein is CASSLGGGSATQYF. CDR3 nucleotides: TGTGCCAGCAGCTTAGGAGGGGGCAGCGCGACCCAGTACTTC.

This clone was recorded many times. The rearrangement joins TRBV28 to TRBJ2-7, with D maybe TRBD2 (5 bases). V lost 2 bases and J 3 bases, leaving 14 bases between the germline ends. The CDR3 sequence is 15 residues long. The germline CDR1 and CDR2 sequences are MDHEN and SYDVKM. The CDR3 region is CASSLAAGGDYEQYF. The CDR3 DNA reads as TGTGCCAGCAGTTTAGCTGCGGGCGGAGACTACGAGCAGTACTTC.

The chain employs TRBV5-6 and TRBJ1-1; 10 nucleotides match TRBD1. The germline V gene encodes CDR1 SGHDT and CDR2 YYEEEE. Losses at the gene ends were 4 bases for V and 6 bases for J; bases not matched to a gene: 12. CDR3 length equals 16 residues. The CDR3 DNA follows: TGTGCCAGCAGCGCAGAAGACAGGGGGCCTGGGTCTGAAGCTTTCTTT. Encoded protein: CASSAEDRGPGSEAFF.

The rearrangement uses TRBV4-2 and TRBJ2-5; no clear D gene. Germline V lookup: CDR1 LGHNA, CDR2 YNFKEQ. The V end was cut by 1 base, the J end by 6 bases, with 9 bases between. CDR3 length equals 13 residues. Here the CDR3 reads CASSQAPRQTQYF. In DNA form, the CDR3 reads TGTGCCAGCAGCCAAGCACCGAGGCAGACCCAGTACTTC.